This is a list of T cell receptor beta chains from one sample in a study of blood T cell repertoires in COVID-19. Profiled with immunoSEQ multiplex PCR; TCRdb holds only in-frame clones, not every one. The sample holds 350,000 to 450,000 clones, 70% to 90% seen once. Input material: peripheral blood. Receptors originate from a woman aged 55-69 years with COVID-19, enrolled during active disease. The CDR3 runs from the conserved cysteine through the conserved F or W. Fields, in order: J gene, clone size, D gene, V gene, CDR3 protein, CDR3 DNA. A D gene is named only where the DNA matches it firmly. Clone size is shown for a subset of rows, as once, few, many or a class of expanded clone.

j_call: TRBJ2-1
clone_size: once
d_call: -
v_call: TRBV29-1
cdr3_aa: CSVEGSEASSYNEQFF
cdr3_nt: TGCAGCGTTGAAGGGAGTGAGGCGAGCTCCTACAATGAGCAGTTCTTC

j_call: TRBJ1-2
clone_size: -
d_call: -
v_call: TRBV15
cdr3_aa: CATSRDKGGGYTF
cdr3_nt: TGTGCCACCAGCAGAGATAAGGGCGGGGGCTACACCTTC

j_call: TRBJ1-3
clone_size: -
d_call: -
v_call: TRBV10-3
cdr3_aa: CAIRKDPGGNTIYF
cdr3_nt: TGTGCCATCAGGAAGGACCCCGGAGGGAACACCATATATTTT

j_call: TRBJ2-3
clone_size: -
d_call: -
v_call: TRBV30
cdr3_aa: CAWSGGVVGGFRDTQYF
cdr3_nt: TGTGCCTGGAGTGGGGGAGTGGTGGGCGGTTTTAGAGATACGCAGTATTTT

j_call: TRBJ1-2
clone_size: once
d_call: -
v_call: TRBV19
cdr3_aa: CAHIVGGGDPLGYGYTF
cdr3_nt: TGTGCCCACATTGTAGGTGGAGGGGACCCCCTCGGCTATGGCTACACCTTC

j_call: TRBJ1-1
clone_size: once
d_call: -
v_call: TRBV7-9
cdr3_aa: CASSSYRATEAFF
cdr3_nt: TGTGCCAGCAGCTCCTATCGAGCAACTGAAGCTTTCTTT

j_call: TRBJ1-2
clone_size: -
d_call: -
v_call: TRBV7-2
cdr3_aa: CASSSVQGILGGYTF
cdr3_nt: TGTGCCAGCAGCTCCGTTCAGGGGATCCTCGGGGGCTACACCTTC

j_call: TRBJ2-7
clone_size: -
d_call: -
v_call: TRBV4-2
cdr3_aa: CASSPRSTGGQISYEQYF
cdr3_nt: TGTGCCAGCAGCCCACGATCAACCGGGGGACAGATCTCCTACGAGCAGTACTTC

j_call: TRBJ1-4
clone_size: -
d_call: -
v_call: TRBV3-1/TRBV3-2
cdr3_aa: CASSQDAGKLFF
cdr3_nt: TGTGCCAGCAGCCAAGATGCGGGAAAACTGTTTTTT

j_call: TRBJ2-3
clone_size: -
d_call: -
v_call: TRBV7-2
cdr3_aa: CASSSGQGTGYTQYF
cdr3_nt: TGTGCCAGCAGCTCTGGGCAGGGAACAGGCTATACGCAGTATTTT

j_call: TRBJ2-4
clone_size: few
d_call: TRBD1
v_call: TRBV19
cdr3_aa: CASSTKQGAQNIQYF
cdr3_nt: TGTGCCAGTAGTACAAAACAGGGGGCCCAAAACATTCAGTACTTC

j_call: TRBJ2-1
clone_size: once
d_call: -
v_call: TRBV5-1
cdr3_aa: CASSLVGAGNEQFF
cdr3_nt: TGCGCCAGCAGCTTGGTGGGGGCCGGCAATGAGCAGTTCTTC

j_call: TRBJ2-7
clone_size: -
d_call: -
v_call: TRBV7-8
cdr3_aa: CASSLRTATYEQYF
cdr3_nt: TGTGCCAGCAGCCTTCGGACAGCTACCTACGAGCAGTACTTC

j_call: TRBJ1-1
clone_size: -
d_call: TRBD1
v_call: TRBV9
cdr3_aa: CASSARDRLNTEAFF
cdr3_nt: TGTGCCAGCAGCGCCAGGGACAGGCTGAACACTGAAGCTTTCTTT

j_call: TRBJ1-5
clone_size: few
d_call: TRBD1
v_call: TRBV18
cdr3_aa: CASSPTGGNQPQHF
cdr3_nt: TGTGCCAGCTCACCGACAGGGGGCAATCAGCCCCAGCATTTT

j_call: TRBJ1-1
clone_size: -
d_call: -
v_call: TRBV6-5
cdr3_aa: CASAGNTEAFF
cdr3_nt: TGTGCCAGCGCGGGGAACACTGAAGCTTTCTTT

j_call: TRBJ2-7
clone_size: -
d_call: -
v_call: TRBV14
cdr3_aa: CASSQDQTVYSSYEQYF
cdr3_nt: TGTGCCAGCAGCCAAGATCAGACAGTTTATAGCTCCTACGAGCAGTACTTC

j_call: TRBJ1-2
clone_size: -
d_call: TRBD1
v_call: TRBV5-4
cdr3_aa: CASSLGTGGNYGYTF
cdr3_nt: TGTGCCAGCAGCTTGGGGACAGGGGGGAACTATGGCTACACCTTC

j_call: TRBJ1-1
clone_size: -
d_call: TRBD1
v_call: TRBV9
cdr3_aa: CASRPGQGPEAFF
cdr3_nt: TGTGCCAGCAGACCCGGACAGGGCCCTGAAGCTTTCTTT

j_call: TRBJ2-1
clone_size: -
d_call: TRBD1
v_call: TRBV5-1
cdr3_aa: CASSLEGQGLSEQFF
cdr3_nt: TGCGCCAGCAGCTTGGAAGGACAGGGGTTGAGCGAGCAGTTCTTC

j_call: TRBJ1-1
clone_size: -
d_call: -
v_call: TRBV12-3/TRBV12-4
cdr3_aa: CASRLQGNTEAFF
cdr3_nt: TGTGCCAGCAGATTACAGGGGAACACTGAAGCTTTCTTT

j_call: TRBJ2-1
clone_size: -
d_call: TRBD2
v_call: TRBV7-2
cdr3_aa: CASLSGGVYNEQFF
cdr3_nt: TGTGCCTCTTTGAGCGGGGGGGTTTACAATGAGCAGTTCTTC

j_call: TRBJ1-3
clone_size: -
d_call: -
v_call: TRBV7-2
cdr3_aa: CASSLGGNTGNTIYF
cdr3_nt: TGTGCCAGCAGCTTGGGAGGGAACACTGGAAACACCATATATTTT

j_call: TRBJ1-1
clone_size: -
d_call: TRBD1
v_call: TRBV9
cdr3_aa: CASSARNDRGTNTEAFF
cdr3_nt: TGTGCCAGCAGCGCTAGGAACGACAGGGGGACGAACACTGAAGCTTTCTTT

j_call: TRBJ2-7
clone_size: -
d_call: TRBD1
v_call: TRBV19
cdr3_aa: CASSAPGQGVYEQYF
cdr3_nt: TGTGCCAGTAGTGCGCCGGGACAGGGAGTTTACGAGCAGTACTTC

j_call: TRBJ1-4
clone_size: -
d_call: -
v_call: TRBV4-1
cdr3_aa: CASLGEEKLFF
cdr3_nt: TGCGCCAGCTTGGGAGAAGAAAAACTGTTTTTT

j_call: TRBJ2-2
clone_size: once
d_call: -
v_call: TRBV12-5
cdr3_aa: CASGLVQGLDGELFF
cdr3_nt: TGTGCTAGTGGTTTGGTCCAGGGATTAGACGGGGAGCTGTTTTTT

j_call: TRBJ1-1
clone_size: -
d_call: -
v_call: TRBV13
cdr3_aa: CASSRGGGSTEAFF
cdr3_nt: TGTGCCAGCAGCCGTGGGGGCGGGAGCACTGAAGCTTTCTTT

j_call: TRBJ1-2
clone_size: -
d_call: TRBD1
v_call: TRBV29-1
cdr3_aa: CSAIRDRAYGYTF
cdr3_nt: TGCAGCGCAATCCGGGACAGGGCCTATGGCTACACCTTC

j_call: TRBJ1-1
clone_size: -
d_call: TRBD1
v_call: TRBV6-5
cdr3_aa: CASSYPGQGTEAFF
cdr3_nt: TGTGCCAGCAGTTACCCGGGACAGGGGACTGAAGCTTTCTTT

j_call: TRBJ1-2
clone_size: -
d_call: TRBD1
v_call: TRBV4-3
cdr3_aa: CASSQGQGLLNYGYTF
cdr3_nt: TGCGCCAGCAGCCAAGGACAGGGGCTACTTAACTATGGCTACACCTTC

j_call: TRBJ2-5
clone_size: -
d_call: -
v_call: TRBV19
cdr3_aa: CASSRVSGETQYF
cdr3_nt: TGTGCCAGTAGTCGAGTCTCCGGAGAGACCCAGTACTTC

j_call: TRBJ2-7
clone_size: -
d_call: -
v_call: TRBV5-1
cdr3_aa: CASSLEQGREQYF
cdr3_nt: TGCGCCAGCAGCCTAGAACAGGGTAGGGAGCAGTACTTC

j_call: TRBJ2-1
clone_size: -
d_call: TRBD2
v_call: TRBV19
cdr3_aa: CATSGTRRYNEQFF
cdr3_nt: TGTGCCACCTCGGGGACTAGAAGATACAATGAGCAGTTCTTC

j_call: TRBJ1-2
clone_size: once
d_call: TRBD1
v_call: TRBV11-1
cdr3_aa: CASSPTGTGPYGYTF
cdr3_nt: TGTGCCAGCAGCCCTACCGGGACAGGGCCCTATGGCTACACCTTC

j_call: TRBJ2-1
clone_size: -
d_call: -
v_call: TRBV12-5
cdr3_aa: CASGLERQLSSYNEQFF
cdr3_nt: TGTGCTAGTGGTTTGGAGAGACAGCTGAGCTCCTACAATGAGCAGTTCTTC

j_call: TRBJ2-1
clone_size: -
d_call: -
v_call: TRBV9
cdr3_aa: CASSVDLNNYNEQFF
cdr3_nt: TGTGCCAGCAGCGTAGATCTAAATAACTACAATGAGCAGTTCTTC

j_call: TRBJ2-5
clone_size: -
d_call: TRBD1
v_call: TRBV7-3
cdr3_aa: CASSLTGGYGETQYF
cdr3_nt: TGTGCCAGCAGCTTAACAGGGGGCTATGGAGAGACCCAGTACTTC

j_call: TRBJ1-1
clone_size: -
d_call: -
v_call: TRBV11-2
cdr3_aa: CASSVSSTEAFF
cdr3_nt: TGTGCCAGCAGTGTAAGTAGCACTGAAGCTTTCTTT

j_call: TRBJ1-2
clone_size: few
d_call: -
v_call: TRBV18
cdr3_aa: CASSPGQDYGYTF
cdr3_nt: TGTGCCAGCTCACCGGGGCAAGACTATGGCTACACCTTC

j_call: TRBJ2-3
clone_size: -
d_call: -
v_call: TRBV5-4
cdr3_aa: CASSLAGVPDTQYF
cdr3_nt: TGTGCCAGCAGCTTGGCGGGGGTCCCAGATACGCAGTATTTT

j_call: TRBJ2-5
clone_size: -
d_call: -
v_call: TRBV29-1
cdr3_aa: CSVEDRYRPQETQYF
cdr3_nt: TGCAGCGTTGAAGATCGGTACAGGCCCCAAGAGACCCAGTACTTC

j_call: TRBJ1-5
clone_size: many
d_call: -
v_call: TRBV4-1
cdr3_aa: CASSQGGGADQPQHF
cdr3_nt: TGCGCCAGCAGCCAGGGCGGGGGGGCGGATCAGCCCCAGCATTTT

j_call: TRBJ1-1
clone_size: -
d_call: -
v_call: TRBV5-1
cdr3_aa: CASSLVGGEKAFF
cdr3_nt: TGCGCCAGCAGCTTGGTTGGGGGCGAAAAAGCTTTCTTT

j_call: TRBJ2-1
clone_size: -
d_call: TRBD2
v_call: TRBV4-2
cdr3_aa: CASSLGTSGGAEYNEQFF
cdr3_nt: TGTGCCAGCAGCCTCGGGACTAGCGGGGGGGCCGAATACAATGAGCAGTTCTTC

j_call: TRBJ1-1
clone_size: -
d_call: TRBD1
v_call: TRBV3-1/TRBV3-2
cdr3_aa: CASSQEGGTGNTEAFF
cdr3_nt: TGTGCCAGCAGCCAAGAGGGGGGGACAGGAAACACTGAAGCTTTCTTT

j_call: TRBJ1-6
clone_size: few
d_call: -
v_call: TRBV21-1
cdr3_aa: CASSRSEGPRSYNSPLHF
cdr3_nt: TGTGCCAGCAGCAGGAGTGAGGGCCCTCGCTCCTATAATTCACCCCTCCACTTT

j_call: TRBJ2-3
clone_size: -
d_call: TRBD1
v_call: TRBV6-2/TRBV6-3
cdr3_aa: CASSYSRTGAADTQYF
cdr3_nt: TGTGCCAGCAGTTACTCTCGGACAGGGGCGGCAGATACGCAGTATTTT

j_call: TRBJ2-1
clone_size: -
d_call: TRBD2
v_call: TRBV4-1
cdr3_aa: CASRTSGGGYNEQFF
cdr3_nt: TGCGCCAGCAGAACTAGCGGGGGGGGATACAATGAGCAGTTCTTC

j_call: TRBJ1-2
clone_size: -
d_call: TRBD1
v_call: TRBV5-1
cdr3_aa: CASGGQAGGGYTF
cdr3_nt: TGCGCCAGCGGGGGACAGGCTGGCGGTGGCTACACCTTC

j_call: TRBJ1-2
clone_size: -
d_call: -
v_call: TRBV18
cdr3_aa: CASSPLVVVGSYGYTF
cdr3_nt: TGTGCCAGCTCACCGCTAGTTGTGGTCGGGAGCTATGGCTACACCTTC

j_call: TRBJ1-5
clone_size: few
d_call: -
v_call: TRBV1
cdr3_aa: CTSREGQGVNQPQHF
cdr3_nt: TGCACCAGCAGAGAAGGACAGGGGGTCAATCAGCCCCAGCATTTT

j_call: TRBJ2-7
clone_size: -
d_call: TRBD2
v_call: TRBV5-1
cdr3_aa: CASSFSGATYEQYF
cdr3_nt: TGCGCCAGCAGCTTTAGCGGGGCCACCTACGAGCAGTACTTC

j_call: TRBJ1-2
clone_size: -
d_call: TRBD1
v_call: TRBV7-3
cdr3_aa: CASRRDSPRGYTF
cdr3_nt: TGTGCCAGCAGACGGGACAGCCCCAGGGGCTACACCTTC

j_call: TRBJ1-2
clone_size: -
d_call: TRBD1
v_call: TRBV2
cdr3_aa: CASLIDRGVYGYTF
cdr3_nt: TGTGCCAGCCTTATCGACAGGGGGGTCTATGGCTACACCTTC

j_call: TRBJ1-6
clone_size: few
d_call: TRBD1
v_call: TRBV9
cdr3_aa: CASSLDRGNSPLHF
cdr3_nt: TGTGCCAGCAGCTTAGACAGGGGCAATTCACCCCTCCACTTT

j_call: TRBJ2-2
clone_size: -
d_call: -
v_call: TRBV7-2
cdr3_aa: CASSLFGGSNTGELFF
cdr3_nt: TGTGCCAGCAGCTTATTTGGGGGCTCGAACACCGGGGAGCTGTTTTTT

j_call: TRBJ2-5
clone_size: -
d_call: -
v_call: TRBV7-2
cdr3_aa: CASSVSVTETQYF
cdr3_nt: TGTGCCAGCAGCGTTAGTGTTACTGAGACCCAGTACTTC

j_call: TRBJ1-3
clone_size: once
d_call: -
v_call: TRBV29-1
cdr3_aa: CSVDDRGNTIYF
cdr3_nt: TGCAGCGTTGACGACAGGGGAAACACCATATATTTT